This T cell receptor (beta chain) was profiled in a study of CD8+ T cells in alopecia areata. Study conclusions and caveats: It was lesional scalp, especially alopecia totalis/universalis, that showed higher clonality than normal scalp.

The authors extracted RNA and reverse transcribed it into cDNA as the sequencing template. Measured with immunoSEQ multiplex PCR; TCRdb has only the in-frame clones, and not every one. Among around 160,000 clones listed, approximately 45% were seen once. Using a FACSAria, the CD4+ and CD8+ T cells were sorted from the PBMCs. The CDR3 sequence is 14 residues long. CDR1 and CDR2 (germline): SGHRS, YFSETQ. V was cut by 2 bases and J by 5 bases, with 13 bases left in between. A word on this clone: Antigen specificity is unknown.

The J gene is TRBJ1-1, the V gene TRBV5-1; D not resolved. This clonotype originated in a human donor with alopecia areata. The sample consisted of CD4+ T cells sorted from blood. The CDR3 nucleotides read TGCGCCAGCAGCTTAGTTCCCGTTATTACTGAAGCTTTCTTT. Amino acid sequence: CASSLVPVITEAFF.